One sample yielded the 15 T cell receptor beta chains listed below, sequenced in a study of control samples from healthy donors and cancer patients. Libraries were prepared by immunoSEQ multiplex PCR; TCRdb keeps only in-frame clonotypes and omits some of them. The repertoire consists of about 250,000 clones, with more than 65% occurring once and the leading ten covering 10% to 15%. The sample comprised PBMCs. The receptors originated from a woman aged 60-75 years with lung cancer.

The V call is TRBV4-1, the J call TRBJ1-2; TRBD1 is a possible D gene (5 bases). Germline V gene lookup returns CDR1 MGHRA and CDR2 YSYEKL. The CDR3 sequence is 15 residues long. V gave up 1 base and J gave up 3 bases, with 12 bases separating them. CDR3 bases: TGCGCCAGCAGCCAAGCGGAGGGACCTTACTATGGCTACACCTTC. It yields the protein CASSQAEGPYYGYTF.

The gene calls are TRBV28 and TRBJ1-2; D might be TRBD1 (6 bases). This CDR3 comprises 16 residues. Germline lookup yields CDR1 MDHEN and CDR2 SYDVKM. The V end lost 7 bases, the J end lost 3 bases, and 21 bases lay between the germline ends. For the CDR3, the DNA is TGTGCCAGCAAGACAGGACAGCTAATAAGTGACTATGGCTACACCTTC. It is translated as CASKTGQLISDYGYTF.

This rearrangement joins TRBV19 to TRBJ1-1, with 7 nucleotides matching TRBD1. CDR3 length: 13 amino acids. The ends lost 4 bases at V and 6 bases at J; junction bases unmatched: 5. Germline V gives CDR1 LNHDA, CDR2 SQIVND (reference sequence). In DNA form, the CDR3 reads TGTGCCAGTAGTACCGACAGGGCAGCTGAAGCTTTCTTT. Residues: CASSTDRAAEAFF.

This clone has a single count. The chain is built from TRBV30 and TRBJ1-3; D perhaps matches TRBD1 (5 bases). V lost 5 bases and J 0 bases, leaving 11 bases between the germline ends. The CDR3 covers 14 residues. CDR1 and CDR2 from the germline V gene are GTSNPN and SVGIG (reference sequence). CDR3 amino acids: CAWAGTFSGNTIYF. In DNA, the CDR3 is TGTGCCTGGGCGGGGACCTTCTCTGGAAACACCATATATTTT.

About this clone itself: The identical CDR3 is also encoded by other nucleotide sequences in the sample. This chain connects TRBV29-1 to TRBJ2-5; 7 positions match TRBD2. Unmatched junction bases numbered 6, after V lost 3 bases and J lost 5 bases. Germline-derived CDR1 and CDR2 are SQVTM and ANQGSEA. The CDR3 runs 13 residues. This CDR3 reads CSVDRDGGETQYF. In nucleotides, the CDR3 is TGCAGCGTTGATAGGGACGGGGGGGAGACCCAGTACTTC.

This clone was recorded only once. This chain connects TRBV29-1 to TRBJ2-7; weak D call: TRBD1 (5 bases). The CDR3 extends over 12 amino acids. Trimming removed 7 bases from V and 3 bases from J, with 13 bases in between. CDR1 is SQVTM and CDR2 is ANQGSEA in the germline V gene. This CDR3 is CSALTGFYEQYF. CDR3 bases: TGCAGCGCCCTCACAGGATTCTACGAGCAGTACTTC.

This chain connects TRBV5-1 to TRBJ2-5, with D possibly being TRBD1 (6 bases). V lost 0 bases to trimming and J lost 4 bases, with 13 bases between them. From germline, CDR1 is SGHRS and CDR2 YFSETQ. The CDR3 sequence is 15 residues long. The CDR3 here is CASSLVNRVTETQYF. The CDR3 region has the DNA TGCGCCAGCAGCTTGGTGAACAGGGTGACAGAGACCCAGTACTTC.

The chain combines TRBV6-5 with TRBJ1-5, with a possible D match to TRBD1 (5 bases). Germline V lookup: CDR1 MNHEY, CDR2 SVGAGI. CDR3 length: 13 amino acids. The V gene lost 6 bases and the J gene lost 2 bases, with 8 bases spanning the gap. CDR3 amino acids: CASRGGGNQPQHF. For the CDR3, the DNA is TGTGCCAGCAGGGGGGGAGGCAATCAGCCCCAGCATTTT.

With respect to this clone: Other DNA variants within this sample encode the same CDR3. The J gene is TRBJ2-5, the V gene TRBV12-5; D gene ambiguous. Deletions cut 6 bases from V and 5 bases from J, with 16 bases between. This CDR3 is 14 amino acids long. The V gene's germline CDR1 is LGHNT and CDR2 FRNRAP. In DNA, the CDR3 is TGTGCTAGTGGGGCCGGGCCTCGAAGGGAGACCCAGTACTTC. It encodes CASGAGPRRETQYF.

Remarks on this clone: This sample also contains other DNA sequences that code for the same CDR3. The rearrangement links TRBV9 to TRBJ2-3; no firm D call. There are 12 residues in the CDR3. Per the germline V gene, CDR1 is SGDLS and CDR2 is YYNGEE. V shed 3 bases and J shed 3 bases, with 5 bases lying between them. The CDR3 reads CASSESTDTQYF. CDR3 sequence (DNA): TGTGCCAGCAGCGAATCGACAGATACGCAGTATTTT.

This chain connects TRBV2 to TRBJ1-4, with TRBD1 as a possible D gene (6 bases). Between the trimmed V and J ends, which lost 2 bases and 4 bases, there was a span of 8 bases. Germline V gene data show CDR1 as SNHLY and CDR2 as FYNNEI. The CDR3 is 14 amino acids. The chain's CDR3 is CASSERQVNEKLFF. The CDR3 coding sequence is TGTGCCAGCAGTGAAAGACAGGTTAATGAAAAACTGTTTTTT.

This clone was counted a single time. This rearrangement joins TRBV5-6 to TRBJ2-1, with 8 bases lining up with TRBD2. V gave up 4 bases and J gave up 14 bases; unmatched junction bases: 8. CDR1 and CDR2 (germline): SGHDT, YYEEEE. The CDR3 covers 12 residues. CDR3 in DNA: TGTGCCAGCAGCCGGGACTCCGGGGGGGAGTTCTTC. Its translation is CASSRDSGGEFF.

About this clone itself: Other DNA sequences from this sample encode an identical CDR3 as well. The gene calls are TRBV5-1 and TRBJ2-1; no reliable D call. Trimming took off 4 bases at V and 3 bases at J, with 5 bases between the two ends. This CDR3 has 12 amino acids. The germline V gene has CDR1 SGHRS and CDR2 YFSETQ. CDR3 sequence reads: CASSLDYNEQFF. In DNA form, the CDR3 reads TGCGCCAGCAGCCTCGACTACAATGAGCAGTTCTTC.

The V gene is TRBV11-1, the J gene TRBJ1-1, with D maybe TRBD1 (5 bases). The CDR3 spans 13 residues. Germline-derived CDR1 and CDR2 are SGHAT and FQDESV (reference sequence). Trimming shortened V by 5 bases and J by 9 bases, and 16 bases separated the two germline ends. The CDR3 sequence: CASSMGLLGKAFF. Here the CDR3 DNA reads TGTGCCAGCAGCATGGGACTCCTGGGGAAAGCTTTCTTT.

This sequence joins TRBV5-1 and TRBJ2-7, with 8 bases fitting TRBD2. Germline lookup yields CDR1 SGHRS and CDR2 YFSETQ. The CDR3 consists of 15 residues. V lost 1 base, J lost 5 bases, and 8 bases stayed unmatched. The CDR3: CASSLTGGPQDEQYF. The CDR3 DNA reads as TGCGCCAGCAGCTTGACGGGGGGGCCTCAGGACGAGCAGTACTTC. The full variable domain, with the rest looked up from reference TRBV5-1 and TRBJ2-7, is KAGVTQTPRYLIKTRGQQVTLSCSPISGHRSVSWYQQTPGQGLQFLFEYFSETQRNKGNFPGRFSGRQFSNSRSEMNVSTLELGDSALYLCASSLTGGPQDEQYFGPGTRLTVT.